This T cell receptor (beta chain) comes out of a study of blood T cell repertoires in COVID-19. Overall study context: From T cells, B-cell-depleted T cells, or PBMCs came the material, which was cDNA or gDNA.

Germline V gives CDR1 SGHRS, CDR2 YFSETQ. This CDR3 comprises 16 residues. Trimming pared 0 bases from V and 4 bases from J, leaving 16 bases between. Seattle cases were enrolled at active infection and followed longitudinally. Assay used: immunoSEQ multiplex PCR; TCRdb lists only in-frame clones, some missing. The table has about 300,000 clones, around 89% seen once; the top ten hold around 1.6%. Sequencing used peripheral blood. The sequence was obtained from a woman aged 25 to 39 with COVID-19, enrolled during active disease. The chain joins TRBV5-1 to TRBJ2-5; no clear D gene. CDR3 in amino acids: CASSLEFSSPLETQYF. CDR3 bases: TGCGCCAGCAGCTTGGAGTTCAGTTCCCCCCTAGAGACCCAGTACTTC.